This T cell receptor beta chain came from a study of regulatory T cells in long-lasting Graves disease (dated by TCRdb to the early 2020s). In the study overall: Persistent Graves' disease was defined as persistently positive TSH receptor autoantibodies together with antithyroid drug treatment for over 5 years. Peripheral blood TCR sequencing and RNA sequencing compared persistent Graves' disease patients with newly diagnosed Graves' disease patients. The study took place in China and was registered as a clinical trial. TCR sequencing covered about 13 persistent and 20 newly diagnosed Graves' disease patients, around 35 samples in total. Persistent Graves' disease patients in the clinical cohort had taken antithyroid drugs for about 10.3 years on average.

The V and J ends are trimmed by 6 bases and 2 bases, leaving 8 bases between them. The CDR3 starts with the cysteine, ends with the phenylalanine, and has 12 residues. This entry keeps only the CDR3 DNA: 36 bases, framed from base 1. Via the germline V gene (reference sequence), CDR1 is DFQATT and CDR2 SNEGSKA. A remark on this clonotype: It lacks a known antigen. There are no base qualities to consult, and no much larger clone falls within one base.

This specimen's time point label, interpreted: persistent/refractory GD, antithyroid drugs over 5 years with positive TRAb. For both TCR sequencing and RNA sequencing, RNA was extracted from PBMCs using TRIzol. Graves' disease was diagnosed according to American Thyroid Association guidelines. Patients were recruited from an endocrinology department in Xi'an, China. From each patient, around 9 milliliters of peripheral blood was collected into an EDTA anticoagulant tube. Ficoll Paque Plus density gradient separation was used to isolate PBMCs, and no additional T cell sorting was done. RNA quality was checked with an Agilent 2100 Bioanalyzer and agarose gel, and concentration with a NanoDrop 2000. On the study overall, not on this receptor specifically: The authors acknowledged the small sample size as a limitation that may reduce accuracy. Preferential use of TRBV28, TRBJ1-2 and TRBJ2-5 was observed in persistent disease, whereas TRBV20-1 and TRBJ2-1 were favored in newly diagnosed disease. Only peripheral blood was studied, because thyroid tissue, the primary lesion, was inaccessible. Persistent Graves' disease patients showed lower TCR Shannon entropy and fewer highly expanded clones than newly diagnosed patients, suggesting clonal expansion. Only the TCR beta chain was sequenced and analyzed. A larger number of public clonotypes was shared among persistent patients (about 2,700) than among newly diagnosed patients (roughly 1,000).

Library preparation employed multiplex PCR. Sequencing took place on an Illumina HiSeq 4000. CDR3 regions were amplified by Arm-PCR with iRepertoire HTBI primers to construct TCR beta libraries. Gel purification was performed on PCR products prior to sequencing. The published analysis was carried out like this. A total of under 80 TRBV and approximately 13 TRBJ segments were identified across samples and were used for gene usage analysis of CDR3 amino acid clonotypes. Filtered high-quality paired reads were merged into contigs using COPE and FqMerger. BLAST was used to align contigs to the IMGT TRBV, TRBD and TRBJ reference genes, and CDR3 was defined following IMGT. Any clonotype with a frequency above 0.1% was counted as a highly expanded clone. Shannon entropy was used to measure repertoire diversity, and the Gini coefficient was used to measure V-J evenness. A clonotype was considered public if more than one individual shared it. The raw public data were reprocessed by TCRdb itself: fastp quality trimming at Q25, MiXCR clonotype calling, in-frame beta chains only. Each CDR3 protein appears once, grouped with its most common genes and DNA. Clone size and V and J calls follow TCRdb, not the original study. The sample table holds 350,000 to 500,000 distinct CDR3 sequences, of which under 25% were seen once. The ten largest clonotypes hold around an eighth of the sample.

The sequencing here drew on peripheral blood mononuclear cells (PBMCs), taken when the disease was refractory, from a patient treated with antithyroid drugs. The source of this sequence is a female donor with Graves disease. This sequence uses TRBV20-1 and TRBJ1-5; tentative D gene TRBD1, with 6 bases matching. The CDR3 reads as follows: CSANRGNQPQHF. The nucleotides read TGCAGTGCGAACAGGGGCAATCAGCCCCAGCATTTT.